This TCR beta chain was identified during a study of T-cell memory formation after mild COVID-19. The study's findings and limits: Cross-reactive memory apparently joined, as some responding clones appeared in pre-infection memory. Among clones peaking at day 37 in the second wave, SARS-CoV-2 specificity remained unconfirmed.

TCRdb re-derived calls from the 5' RACE reads in MiXCR, one entry per CDR3 protein. The repertoire includes roughly 400,000 distinct CDR3 sequences, 20% to 25% of them detected once, and around 9% sits in the top ten. As regards this clonotype: Its antigen is unknown.

V was clipped by 5 bases and J by 7 bases, with 15 bases between them. Germline V CDR1 and CDR2: LNHNV, YYDKDF (reference sequence). The CDR3 is made up of 14 amino acids. This TCR derives from an adult woman who had mild COVID-19 (a few samples of this study predate the infection). Cell type and time point are not known. Sequences were obtained from PBMCs or a T cell subset sorted from them (not recorded which). The gene calls are TRBV15 and TRBJ2-1; D is possibly TRBD2 (5 bases). The CDR3 DNA follows: TGTGCCACCAGCCAGGAGGTAGCTAATAATGAGCAGTTCTTC. It yields the protein CATSQEVANNEQFF.